These T cell receptor beta chains were read from a single sample in a study of blood T cell repertoires in COVID-19. The method was immunoSEQ multiplex PCR; TCRdb's version includes in-frame clones alone and lacks a portion of them. The sample gives around 120,000 clones, 85% of which show up once; 2% to 2.5% is in the top ten. The sequenced sample consisted of peripheral blood. The receptors shown here come from a human donor in a cohort sampled during active COVID-19. CDR3s include the opening cysteine and the closing phenylalanine or tryptophan. D genes are given only for firm matches. Not every row has a clone size; where given, it reads once, few, many or a size class.

cdr3_nt cdr3_aa d_call j_call clone_size v_call
TGTGCCAGCACCATACGACAGGCGAACACTGAAGCTTTCTTT CASTIRQANTEAFF NA TRBJ1-1 few TRBV13
TGTGCCAGCAGTTTATCGCGGGGCTGGGAGACCCAGTACTTC CASSLSRGWETQYF NA TRBJ2-5 NA TRBV27
TGTGCCAGCAGCGAGACAGGCGGCTACTCTGGCTACACCTTC CASSETGGYSGYTF NA TRBJ1-2 once TRBV6-5
TGTGCCAGCAGCTTCTCGGGACTACCCTTGGCCCAGTACTTC CASSFSGLPLAQYF TRBD2 TRBJ2-5 once TRBV5-6
TGTGCCAGCAGTTACACCGGGGACACTGAAGCTTTCTTT CASSYTGDTEAFF NA TRBJ1-1 NA TRBV6-6
TGTGCCAGCAGTTTAAACGGGATACCGAACACTGAAGCTTTCTTT CASSLNGIPNTEAFF NA TRBJ1-1 NA TRBV28
TGCAGCGTTGATCGACAGTACAATGAGCAGTTCTTC CSVDRQYNEQFF NA TRBJ2-1 NA TRBV29-1
TGTGCCAGCAGCTTAGGGACTGCTGCAGATACGCAGTATTTT CASSLGTAADTQYF NA TRBJ2-3 once TRBV5-4
TGTGCCAGCAGTTTGTTGGACAGGGAAGGGTATGGCTACACCTTC CASSLLDREGYGYTF TRBD1 TRBJ1-2 NA TRBV28
TGTGCCAGCAGACAGGACACTGAAGCTTTCTTT CASRQDTEAFF NA TRBJ1-1 NA TRBV6-5
TGTGCCAGCAGCTTAGGGGGTGGGCTAGCGTCCCTAGCCAAAAACATTCAGTACTTC CASSLGGGLASLAKNIQYF NA TRBJ2-4 NA TRBV7-8
TGTGCCAGCAGCTTCAGGGGGCATCAGCCCCAGCATTTT CASSFRGHQPQHF TRBD1 TRBJ1-5 NA TRBV7-2
TGTGCCAGCAGCTTGGGCAGGAACACTGAAGCTTTCTTT CASSLGRNTEAFF NA TRBJ1-1 NA TRBV7-9
TGTGCCAGCAGCTTGAACAGCCTTTCGATCTATGGCTACACCTTC CASSLNSLSIYGYTF NA TRBJ1-2 NA TRBV5-4
TGTGCCAGCAGCCACCGATTACAGGTAACTTCCTACAATGAGCAGTTCTTC CASSHRLQVTSYNEQFF NA TRBJ2-1 NA TRBV14
TGTGCCAGCAGCGTGGGGGACAGCTTGAACACTGAAGCTTTCTTT CASSVGDSLNTEAFF TRBD1 TRBJ1-1 NA TRBV9
TGTGCCAGCAGCCAAGAATGGAGGGGCACTGAAGCTTTCTTT CASSQEWRGTEAFF NA TRBJ1-1 NA TRBV14
TGTGCCAGCAGCCGCACCGGGACAGGGGTTTCACCCCTCCACTTT CASSRTGTGVSPLHF TRBD1 TRBJ1-6 NA TRBV3-1/TRBV3-2
TGTGCCAGTAGTATACAAAGCGGGAGTGAGACCCAGTACTTC CASSIQSGSETQYF TRBD2 TRBJ2-5 NA TRBV19
TGTGCCAGCAGCTTGGGCGGGAGCTACAATGAGCAGTTCTTC CASSLGGSYNEQFF TRBD2 TRBJ2-1 once TRBV5-4
TGTGCCAGCTCACCAGTTTTTAGCTTTACTGAAGCTTTCTTT CASSPVFSFTEAFF NA TRBJ1-1 NA TRBV18
TGTGCCAGTAGTAGGGGACAGGGATTTGAGCAGTTCTTC CASSRGQGFEQFF TRBD1 TRBJ2-1 NA TRBV19
TGTGCCAGCAGTGGACAGGGAGGTTACGAGCAGTACTTC CASSGQGGYEQYF NA TRBJ2-7 NA TRBV2
TGTGCCAGCAGTCCCACAGGGAACTATGGCTACACCTTC CASSPTGNYGYTF NA TRBJ1-2 NA TRBV2
TGTGCCAGCAGTTTATCCTCCGACAGAAATCGTGAGCAGTTCTTC CASSLSSDRNREQFF NA TRBJ2-1 few TRBV27
TGTGCCAGCAGTTACTCGGGACGGGGGAACACCATATATTTT CASSYSGRGNTIYF NA TRBJ1-3 NA TRBV6-6
TGTGCCAGCAGGGCCGGGGGGTCTGGGGCCAACGTCCTGACTTTC CASRAGGSGANVLTF TRBD2 TRBJ2-6 NA TRBV7-2
TGTGCCAGCACCCTGGGGGGAGCGGAGACCCAGTACTTC CASTLGGAETQYF NA TRBJ2-5 few TRBV12-3/TRBV12-4
TGTGCCAGCAGCCAAGATTGGTCAGGGGGCCTTGGTTCACCCCTCCACTTT CASSQDWSGGLGSPLHF TRBD1 TRBJ1-6 NA TRBV14
TGTGCCAGCCGGCCCCGCGGTCAGCCCCAGCATTTT CASRPRGQPQHF NA TRBJ1-5 NA TRBV28
TGTGCCAGCAGGGCGGGACTAGCATCTAGCCACGAGCAGTACTTC CASRAGLASSHEQYF NA TRBJ2-7 NA TRBV21-1
TGTGCCAGCAGTTTAGAAGTGAACACTGAAGCTTTCTTT CASSLEVNTEAFF NA TRBJ1-1 NA TRBV6-4
TGTGCCAGCAGCTTCTCCTGGCGGGGGGGCCGGGAGACCCAGTACTTC CASSFSWRGGRETQYF TRBD2 TRBJ2-5 NA TRBV7-2
TGTGCCAGCAGCGTTGACAGGGACAGAGAGACCCAGTACTTC CASSVDRDRETQYF TRBD1 TRBJ2-5 NA TRBV6-5
TGCAGCGTTGAAGATTGGCGGGGGCCTTACAATGAGCAGTTCTTC CSVEDWRGPYNEQFF NA TRBJ2-1 NA TRBV29-1
TGCGCCAGCAGCTTGGGGACAGTCAATCAGCCCCAGCATTTT CASSLGTVNQPQHF NA TRBJ1-5 NA TRBV5-1
TGTGCCAGCAGCCCCCTGAGCGGGAGGGGGCACAATGAGCAGTTCTTC CASSPLSGRGHNEQFF TRBD2 TRBJ2-1 NA TRBV9
TGTGCCAGCAGCCAAGAAGAATTGGGGCTAGCGGGTTACAATGAGCAGTTCTTC CASSQEELGLAGYNEQFF TRBD2 TRBJ2-1 NA TRBV3-1/TRBV3-2
TGCGCCAGCAGCCAAGACGGGTACTCCTACGAGCAGTACTTC CASSQDGYSYEQYF NA TRBJ2-7 NA TRBV4-1
TGTGCCAGCAGCCCGGGGGAGCTGAGCACAGATACGCAGTATTTT CASSPGELSTDTQYF NA TRBJ2-3 NA TRBV7-9
TGTGCTAGTGGCCTGGGGAGACAAGAGACCCAGTACTTC CASGLGRQETQYF NA TRBJ2-5 NA TRBV12-5
TGTGCCAGCGCCCGAGCCGGAGGCACCGGGGAGCTGTTTTTT CASARAGGTGELFF NA TRBJ2-2 NA TRBV6-5
TGTGCCAGCAGCCGGCGGACAGCGGGAGAAACAGATACGCAGTATTTT CASSRRTAGETDTQYF TRBD2 TRBJ2-3 NA TRBV4-2
TGTGCCAGCAGCTCACAGGGAGGGGGCAATCAGCCCCAGCATTTT CASSSQGGGNQPQHF NA TRBJ1-5 NA TRBV7-9
TGTGCCATCAGTGAGTCGTCTAGCGGGAGAGAGACCCAGTACTTC CAISESSSGRETQYF TRBD2 TRBJ2-5 NA TRBV10-3
TGTGCCAGCAGTGAATGGGACAGTTCCACTGAAGCTTTCTTT CASSEWDSSTEAFF TRBD1 TRBJ1-1 few TRBV2
TGTGCCAGCAGTTACTCCGAAAGCACCCCAGATACGCAGTATTTT CASSYSESTPDTQYF NA TRBJ2-3 NA TRBV6-5
TGTGCCAGCAGCTTAGAAAAGGACAGGGTCGGGGAGCTGTTTTTT CASSLEKDRVGELFF TRBD1 TRBJ2-2 NA TRBV11-2
TGTGCCAGCTCAGGAGGAACGACAGGCTCGGGAAACACCATATATTTT CASSGGTTGSGNTIYF NA TRBJ1-3 NA TRBV18
TGTGCCAGCACTATGAGGTACGATAGCAATCAGCCCCAGCATTTT CASTMRYDSNQPQHF NA TRBJ1-5 NA TRBV6-5
TGCGCCAGCAGCTTTGGAGGAACAGAAGACACCATATATTTT CASSFGGTEDTIYF NA TRBJ1-3 once TRBV5-1
TGTGCCAGCAGCCAATGGGGGCGGGAAGAGACCCAGTACTTC CASSQWGREETQYF NA TRBJ2-5 NA TRBV3-1/TRBV3-2
TGCGCCAGCAGCCAAGACCTGGCTAACAAGGGGGCCGGAACTGAAGCTTTCTTT CASSQDLANKGAGTEAFF TRBD1 TRBJ1-1 once TRBV4-3
TGTGCCTGGATCCGACAGGGTCAGAATTCACCCCTCCACTTT CAWIRQGQNSPLHF TRBD1 TRBJ1-6 NA TRBV30
TGTGCCAGTAGCCCCCTACCCGGTTCTAGACAGCCCCAGCATTTT CASSPLPGSRQPQHF NA TRBJ1-5 NA TRBV19
TGCGCCAGCAGCTTGGCCCCCTCCGGTCAGCCCCAGCATTTT CASSLAPSGQPQHF NA TRBJ1-5 few TRBV5-1
TGTGCCAGCAGCTTCGGAGGACAGGAAGAGCAGTTCTTC CASSFGGQEEQFF TRBD1 TRBJ2-1 once TRBV7-2